This T cell receptor (beta chain) was captured by sequencing in a study of blood T cell repertoires in COVID-19. Across the study: PBMCs, B-cell-depleted T cells, or T cells were the source of the cDNA or gDNA that made up the material.

Data came from immunoSEQ multiplex PCR; TCRdb stores just in-frame clones and leaves some out. This table holds 150,000 to 200,000 clones, roughly 80% found once. The CDR3 covers 14 residues. Germline CDR1 SGHDT, CDR2 YYEEEE. V shed 6 bases and J shed 4 bases, with 14 bases lying between them. The sample comprised peripheral blood. The chain couples TRBV5-6 to TRBJ2-1, with D maybe TRBD2 (6 bases). The TCR originated in a man between 60 and 70 years old with active or convalescent COVID-19. DNA for the CDR3: TGTGCCAGCACCATAGCGGACCAATACAATGAGCAGTTCTTC. Amino acid sequence: CASTIADQYNEQFF. Full variable domain (rest looked up from reference TRBV5-6 and TRBJ2-1): DAGVTQSPTHLIKTRGQQVTLRCSPKSGHDTVSWYQQALGQGPQFIFQYYEEEERQRGNFPDRFSGHQFPNYSSELNVNALLLGDSALYLCASTIADQYNEQFFGPGTRLTVL.